Sequencing of this T cell receptor (beta chain) was carried out in a study of T cells after posttransplantation cyclophosphamide. Whole-study findings and limits: Recipient CMV seropositivity and CMV reactivation strongly tracked TRB clonality. Blood and skin or GI T cell repertoires showed limited TRB overlap. Donor CD8+ memory clones often dominated recipient blood repertoires at later times.

This clone has only one observation. The target antigen is unknown. The CDR3 is 15 residues long. Deletions cut 7 bases from V and 1 base from J, with 16 bases between. Per germline, CDR1 LNHDA and CDR2 SQIVND (reference sequence). Busulfan-fludarabine conditioning, marrow transplant, and cyclophosphamide on days +3 and +4 were administered. Method: immunoSEQ multiplex PCR; TCRdb's copy keeps in-frame clones and lacks some. The table includes 9,000 to 13,000 clones, around four fifths detected once. The TCR was taken from a female patient in her fifties or sixties who received an allogeneic stem cell transplant from a related donor, was CMV-positive, and had no GVHD. Certain T cells may be donor cells from the graft. This specimen consisted of PBMCs, obtained approximately 1,900 days after allogeneic stem cell transplant with posttransplant cyclophosphamide. The genes are TRBV19 and TRBJ1-1; D uncertain. The chain's CDR3 is CASTPTGMANTEAFF. The DNA of the CDR3 is TGTGCCAGTACCCCTACGGGAATGGCGAACACTGAAGCTTTCTTT.